This T cell receptor (beta chain) derives from a study of blood T cell repertoires in COVID-19. For the study at large: The analysed material was cDNA or gDNA that came from T cells, B-cell-depleted T cells, or PBMCs.

The table came from immunoSEQ multiplex PCR; TCRdb's copy has only in-frame clones and leaves some out. The profile shows about 42,000 clones, 85% to 90% of them singletons. Source material: peripheral blood. The origin of this receptor is a man aged 65 to 79 with acute or convalescent COVID-19.

The DNA of the CDR3 is TGTGCCAGCAGCTTAGCGCCGGGAGCCAGCACTGAAGCTTTCTTT. It encodes CASSLAPGASTEAFF. This chain uses TRBV7-9 with TRBJ1-1, with D hard to call. V was pared by 0 bases and J by 4 bases, with 12 bases between. This CDR3 region has 15 residues. CDR1 and CDR2 (germline): SEHNR, FQNEAQ (reference sequence).